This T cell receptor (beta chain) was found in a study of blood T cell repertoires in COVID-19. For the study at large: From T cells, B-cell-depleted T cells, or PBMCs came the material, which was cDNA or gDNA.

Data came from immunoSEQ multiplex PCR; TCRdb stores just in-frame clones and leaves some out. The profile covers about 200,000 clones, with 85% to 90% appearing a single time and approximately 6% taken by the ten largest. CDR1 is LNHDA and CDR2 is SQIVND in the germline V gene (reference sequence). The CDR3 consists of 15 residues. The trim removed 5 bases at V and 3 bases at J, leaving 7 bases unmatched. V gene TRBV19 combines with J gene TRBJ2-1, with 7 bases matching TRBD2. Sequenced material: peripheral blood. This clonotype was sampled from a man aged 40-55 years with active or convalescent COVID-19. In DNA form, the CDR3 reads TGTGCCAGTAGTCTGGGAGGGCCCTACTACAATGAGCAGTTCTTC. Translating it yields CASSLGGPYYNEQFF.